The present T cell receptor (beta chain) was sequenced within a study of cytotoxic CD8 clonotypes in ibrutinib-treated CLL. Sequencing used immunoSEQ multiplex PCR; TCRdb keeps in-frame clones, though not all of them. The sample yields over 120,000 clones, 79% seen once. Regarding the study as a whole: Elevated clonality accompanied ibrutinib response, with a return toward baseline values at progression.

In the case of this clone: Its antigen is undetermined.

The CDR3 spans 15 residues. The V gene's germline CDR1 is MNHEY and CDR2 SMNVEV (reference sequence). The trim removed 6 bases at V and 5 bases at J, leaving 9 bases unmatched. The chain carries TRBV27 and TRBJ2-3, with TRBD1 matching over 9 bases. Sequenced material: PBMCs, taken after 12 months of ibrutinib treatment. The sequence came from a human donor with chronic lymphocytic leukemia. CDR3 amino acids: CASSGDRVVQDTQYF. The CDR3 DNA follows: TGTGCCAGCAGCGGGGACAGGGTGGTACAAGATACGCAGTATTTT.